This T cell receptor (beta chain) is from a study of technical replicates of blood from a handful of donors (dated by TCRdb to the late 2010s). The CDR3 has 13 amino acids, counting the end cysteine and phenylalanine. Of the read, only the CDR3 DNA is kept; its 39 bases are in frame from base 1. V and J lose 3 bases and 7 bases, and a span of 13 bases separates them. The germline V gene sets CDR1 to SQVTM and CDR2 to ANQGSEA. With regard to this clone: The specificity of this receptor is unknown. The sample holds no much larger clone one base away, and base qualities are not on file.

Libraries came from the immunoSEQ multiplex PCR assay. This is the immuneACCESS table as TCRdb keeps it, with only in-frame sequences that have V and J called. A part of the clones is gone; compared with another copy, unresolved V genes explain less than half, and the rest is unexplained. The table for this sample lists 70,000 to 85,000 clones; 92% of them were counted only once. The top ten clones comprise around 0.27% of the sample. The sequencing sample was made of T cells isolated from PBMCs. The chain couples TRBV29-1 to TRBJ2-1; there is no confident call for the D gene. This sequence originates from a human donor in good health. The CDR3 here reads CSVDRSKRNEQFF. The DNA reads TGCAGCGTTGACCGGTCTAAACGGAATGAGCAGTTCTTC.